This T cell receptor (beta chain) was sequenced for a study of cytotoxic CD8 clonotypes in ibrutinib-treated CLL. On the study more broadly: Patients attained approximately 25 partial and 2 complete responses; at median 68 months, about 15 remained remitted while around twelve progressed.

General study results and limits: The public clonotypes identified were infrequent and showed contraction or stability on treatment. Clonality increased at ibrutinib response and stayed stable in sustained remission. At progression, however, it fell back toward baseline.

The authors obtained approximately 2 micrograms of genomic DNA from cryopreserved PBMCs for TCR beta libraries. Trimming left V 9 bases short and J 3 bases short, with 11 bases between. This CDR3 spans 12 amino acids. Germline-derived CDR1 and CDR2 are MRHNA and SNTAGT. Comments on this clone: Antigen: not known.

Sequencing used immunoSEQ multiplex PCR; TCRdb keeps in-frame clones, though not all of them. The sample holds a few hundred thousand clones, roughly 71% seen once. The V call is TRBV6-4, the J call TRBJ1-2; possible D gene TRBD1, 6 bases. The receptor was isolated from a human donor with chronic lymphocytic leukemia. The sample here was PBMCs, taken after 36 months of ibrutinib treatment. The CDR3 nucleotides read TGTGCCAGAGCCGGGACATACTATGGCTACACCTTC. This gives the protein CARAGTYYGYTF.